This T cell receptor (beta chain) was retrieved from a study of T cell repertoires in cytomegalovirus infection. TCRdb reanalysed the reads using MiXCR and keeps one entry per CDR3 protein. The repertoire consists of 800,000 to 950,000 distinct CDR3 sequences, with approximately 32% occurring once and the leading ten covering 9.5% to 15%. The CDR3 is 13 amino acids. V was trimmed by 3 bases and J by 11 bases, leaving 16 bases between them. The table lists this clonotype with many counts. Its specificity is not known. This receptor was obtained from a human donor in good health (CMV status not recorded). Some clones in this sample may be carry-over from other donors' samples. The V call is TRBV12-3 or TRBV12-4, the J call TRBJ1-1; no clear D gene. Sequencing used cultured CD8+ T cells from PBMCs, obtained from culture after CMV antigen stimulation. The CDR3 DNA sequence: TGTGCCAGCAGTTTTGGAAGCGCGGTTGAGGCTTTCTTT. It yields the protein CASSFGSAVEAFF.